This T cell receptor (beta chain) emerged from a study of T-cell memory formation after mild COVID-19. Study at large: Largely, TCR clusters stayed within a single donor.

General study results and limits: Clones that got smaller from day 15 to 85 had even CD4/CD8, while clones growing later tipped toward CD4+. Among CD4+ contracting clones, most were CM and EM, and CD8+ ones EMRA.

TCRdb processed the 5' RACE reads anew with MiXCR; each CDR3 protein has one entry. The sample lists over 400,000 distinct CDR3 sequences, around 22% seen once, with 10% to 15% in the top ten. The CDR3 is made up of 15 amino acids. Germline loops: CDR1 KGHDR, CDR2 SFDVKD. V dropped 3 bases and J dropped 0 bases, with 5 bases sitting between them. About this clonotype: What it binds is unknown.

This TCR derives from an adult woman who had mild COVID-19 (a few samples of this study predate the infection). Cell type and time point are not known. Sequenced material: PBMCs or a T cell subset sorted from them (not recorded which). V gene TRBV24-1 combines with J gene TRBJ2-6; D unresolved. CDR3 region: CATSDRGSGANVLTF. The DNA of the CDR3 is TGTGCCACCAGTGATAGAGGCTCTGGGGCCAACGTCCTGACTTTC.